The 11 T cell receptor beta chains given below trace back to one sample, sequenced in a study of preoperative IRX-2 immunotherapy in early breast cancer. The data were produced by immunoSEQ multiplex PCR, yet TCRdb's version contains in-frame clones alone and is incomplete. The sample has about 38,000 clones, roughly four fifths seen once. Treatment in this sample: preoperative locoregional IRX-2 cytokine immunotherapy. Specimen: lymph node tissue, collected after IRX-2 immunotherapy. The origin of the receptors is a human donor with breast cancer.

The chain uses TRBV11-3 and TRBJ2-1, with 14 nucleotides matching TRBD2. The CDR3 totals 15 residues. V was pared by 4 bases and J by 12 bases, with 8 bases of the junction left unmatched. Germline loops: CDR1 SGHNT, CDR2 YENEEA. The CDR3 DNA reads TGTGCCAGCAGCTGGGGGACTAGCGGGGGCCGGGTGCAGTTCTTC. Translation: CASSWGTSGGRVQFF.

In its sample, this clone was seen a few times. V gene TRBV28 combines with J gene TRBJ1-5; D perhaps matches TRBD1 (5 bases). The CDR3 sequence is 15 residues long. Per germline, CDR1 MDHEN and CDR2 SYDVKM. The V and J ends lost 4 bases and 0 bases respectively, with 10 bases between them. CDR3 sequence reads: CASSSGTFSNQPQHF. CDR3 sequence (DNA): TGTGCCAGCAGTTCTGGGACGTTTAGCAATCAGCCCCAGCATTTT.

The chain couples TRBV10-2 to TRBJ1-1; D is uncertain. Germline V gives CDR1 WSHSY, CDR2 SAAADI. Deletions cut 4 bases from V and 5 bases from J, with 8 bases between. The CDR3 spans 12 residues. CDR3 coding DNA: TGCGCCAGCAGTGGGGGTAGGACTGAAGCTTTCTTT. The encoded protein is CASSGGRTEAFF.

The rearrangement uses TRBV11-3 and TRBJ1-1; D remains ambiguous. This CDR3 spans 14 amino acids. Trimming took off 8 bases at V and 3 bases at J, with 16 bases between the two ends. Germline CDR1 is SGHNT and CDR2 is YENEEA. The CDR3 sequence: CASPLSEDYTEAFF. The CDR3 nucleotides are TGTGCCAGCCCCCTGAGCGAGGATTACACTGAAGCTTTCTTT.

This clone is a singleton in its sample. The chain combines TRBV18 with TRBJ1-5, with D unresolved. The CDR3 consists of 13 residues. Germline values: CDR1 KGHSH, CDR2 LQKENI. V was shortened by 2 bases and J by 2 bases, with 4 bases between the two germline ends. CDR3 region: CASSPMGNQPQHF. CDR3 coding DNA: TGTGCCAGCTCACCAATGGGCAATCAGCCCCAGCATTTT.

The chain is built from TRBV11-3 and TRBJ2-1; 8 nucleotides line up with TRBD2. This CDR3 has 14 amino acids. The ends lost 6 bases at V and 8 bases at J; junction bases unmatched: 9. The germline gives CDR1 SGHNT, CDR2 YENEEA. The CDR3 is CASSFTGGVDEQFF. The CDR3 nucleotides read TGTGCCAGCAGTTTCACGGGGGGGGTCGATGAGCAGTTCTTC.

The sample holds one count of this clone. CDR3 in DNA: TGTGCCAGCACCCGAAGCGGGGGGCATACCTACGAGCAGTACTTC. This sequence encodes CASTRSGGHTYEQYF. This chain uses TRBV12-5 with TRBJ2-7, with 9 bases lining up with TRBD2. The germline V gene has CDR1 LGHNT and CDR2 FRNRAP. The CDR3 sequence is 15 residues long.

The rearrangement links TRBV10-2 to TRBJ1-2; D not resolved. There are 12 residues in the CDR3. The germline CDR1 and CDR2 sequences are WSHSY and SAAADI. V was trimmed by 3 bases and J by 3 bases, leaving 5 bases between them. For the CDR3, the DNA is TGCGCCAGCAGTGACAACTACTATGGCTACACCTTC. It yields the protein CASSDNYYGYTF.

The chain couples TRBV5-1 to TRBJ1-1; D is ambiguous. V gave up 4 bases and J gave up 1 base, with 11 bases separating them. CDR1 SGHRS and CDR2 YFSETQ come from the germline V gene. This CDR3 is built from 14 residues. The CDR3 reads CASSLPVGNTEAFF. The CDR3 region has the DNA TGCGCCAGCAGCCTACCAGTGGGGAACACTGAAGCTTTCTTT.

CDR3 DNA sequence: TGCGCCAGCCGCACCCCCGGACTAGCGGGGGTAGATACGCAGTATTTT. This codes for CASRTPGLAGVDTQYF. V is TRBV10-2 and J is TRBJ2-3; 13 nucleotides align to TRBD2. The CDR3 loop spans 16 amino acids. Germline loops: CDR1 WSHSY, CDR2 SAAADI. Trimming at V came to 8 bases and at J to 5 bases, leaving 10 bases not matched to a gene.

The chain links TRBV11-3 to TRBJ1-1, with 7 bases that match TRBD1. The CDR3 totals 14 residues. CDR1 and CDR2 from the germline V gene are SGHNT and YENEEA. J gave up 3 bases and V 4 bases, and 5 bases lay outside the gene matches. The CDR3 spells CASSSKGQHTEAFF. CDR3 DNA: TGTGCCAGCAGCTCAAAGGGACAGCACACTGAAGCTTTCTTT.